The TCR beta chain under discussion was sequenced for a study of blood T cell repertoires in COVID-19. This table comes from immunoSEQ multiplex PCR, and its TCRdb copy is limited to in-frame clones, with some not included. The table includes 310,000 or so clones, over 80% detected once. In Seattle, patients joined the study during active infection and were tracked longitudinally. Only one count was recorded for this clone. CDR3 length: 15 residues. The germline V gene encodes CDR1 MNHEY and CDR2 SMNVEV (reference sequence). Losses at the gene ends were 3 bases for V and 6 bases for J; bases not matched to a gene: 8.

Sequences were obtained from peripheral blood. The TCR comes from a man younger than 45 with COVID-19, enrolled during active disease. The V and J genes are TRBV27 and TRBJ2-7, with 10 bases fitting TRBD1. The CDR3 nucleotides are TGTGCCAGCAGTTTCCGGGACAGGGGTGCGAGCGAGCAGTACTTC. Residues: CASSFRDRGASEQYF.